This TCR beta chain was captured in a study of cytomegalovirus exposure and HLA in healthy donors. The CDR3 loop spans 12 amino acids. Trimming took off 7 bases at V and 5 bases at J, with 11 bases between the two ends. CDR1 MDHEN and CDR2 SYDVKM come from the germline V gene. PCR amplification relied on 60 Vbeta primers (plus 13 Jbeta primers). In the original workflow: Per a later analysis, the number of unique TCR beta chains was roughly 80 million, of which roughly 11 million were shared. Generated by immunoSEQ multiplex PCR, the TCRdb table keeps only in-frame clones and is missing some. V and J calls and clone size are copied from that table; D and trimming were computed from the DNA. The table includes around 140,000 clones, roughly 60% detected once.

Material for sequencing was PBMCs. The chain joins TRBV28 to TRBJ1-1; the D gene is possibly TRBD1 (6 bases). The sequence derives from a woman aged 40 to 50 in good health and CMV-seronegative. CDR3 in DNA: TGTGCCAGCATTCTACAGGGAACTGAAGCTTTCTTT. Its protein is CASILQGTEAFF.